A selection of T cell receptor beta chains follows, all from one sample in a study of T cell repertoires in cytomegalovirus infection. TCRdb reprocessed the reads via MiXCR and lists one record per CDR3 protein. This table has some 680,000 distinct CDR3 sequences, roughly a third appearing once. Sequences were obtained from PBMCs. These receptors were collected from a human donor in good health (CMV status not recorded). Some clones in this sample may be carry-over from other donors' samples. The CDR3 runs from the conserved cysteine through the conserved F or W. D genes are given only for firm matches. Clone size is not always given. Where it is, it says once, few, many or a class for expanded clones.

D gene	V gene	J gene	clone size	CDR3 protein	CDR3 DNA
-	TRBV25-1	TRBJ2-7	-	CARSVTDYYDRSF	TGTGCCAGAAGTGTGACAGACTACTACGATCGGTCCTTC
-	TRBV28	TRBJ2-7	-	CASNPPPDDANSYEPYF	TGTGCCAGCAATCCCCCACCCGATGACGCGAACTCCTACGAGCCGTACTTC
-	TRBV27	TRBJ1-2	-	CASSFNSLLTNYGYTF	TGTGCCAGCAGTTTTAACTCCTTGTTAACTAACTATGGCTACACCTTC
-	TRBV12-3/TRBV12-4	TRBJ2-7	few	CASSQGAPGGIPYEQYF	TGTGCCAGCAGCCAGGGGGCTCCGGGGGGGATCCCCTACGAGCAGTACTTC
-	TRBV5-8	TRBJ1-2	many	CASSLASGYTF	TGTGCCAGCAGCTTGGCGAGTGGCTACACCTTC
-	TRBV2	TRBJ1-2	-	CASSEGGSGWNYGYTF	TGTGCCAGCAGTGAGGGGGGGAGTGGCTGGAACTATGGCTACACCTTC
TRBD1	TRBV4-1	TRBJ2-7	many	CASSPSGQGASYEQYF	TGCGCCAGCAGCCCGTCGGGACAGGGGGCCTCCTACGAGCAGTACTTC
-	TRBV29-1	TRBJ1-2	few	CSVGLTGSGGYTF	TGCAGCGTGGGACTCACAGGGAGCGGTGGCTACACCTTC
-	TRBV12-3/TRBV12-4	TRBJ2-7	many	CASVINEQYF	TGTGCCAGCGTCATTAACGAGCAGTACTTC
TRBD1	TRBV11-1	TRBJ1-1	few	CASSFGLGGDRGNTEAFF	TGTGCCAGCAGCTTTGGATTAGGTGGGGACAGGGGAAACACTGAAGCTTTCTTT
TRBD1	TRBV12-3/TRBV12-4	TRBJ1-5	-	CASGKTGSLAGHF	TGTGCCAGCGGCAAGACAGGGTCCCTGGCGGGGCATTTT
-	TRBV6-6	TRBJ1-6	-	CASSREEDSPLHF	TGTGCCAGCAGTCGTGAAGAAGATTCACCCCTCCACTTT
-	TRBV19	TRBJ1-1	-	CASTDSKGWMNTEAFF	TGTGCCAGTACCGACTCCAAGGGGTGGATGAACACTGAAGCTTTCTTT
TRBD1	TRBV7-8	TRBJ2-3	few	CASSTTRDRGLGDTQYF	TGTGCCAGCAGCACAACTAGGGACAGGGGGCTGGGGGATACGCAGTATTTT
TRBD1	TRBV20-1	TRBJ1-1	-	CSARTGGMNTEAFF	TGCAGTGCTAGAACAGGGGGGATGAACACTGAAGCTTTCTTT
TRBD1	TRBV5-1	TRBJ1-1	-	CASSSMPGQAVNTEAFF	TGCGCCAGCAGCTCGATGCCGGGACAGGCCGTAAACACTGAAGCTTTCTTT
TRBD2	TRBV20-1	TRBJ2-1	-	CSAPPTSGRGDEQFF	TGCAGTGCTCCACCTACTAGCGGGAGGGGCGATGAGCAGTTCTTC
-	TRBV12-3/TRBV12-4	TRBJ1-2	once	CASSFLLAGYTF	TGTGCCAGCAGTTTTCTTCTGGCCGGCTACACCTTC
-	TRBV28	TRBJ1-5	-	CASSLWGVVQPHHF	TGTGCCAGCAGTTTATGGGGGGTGGTTCAGCCCCATCATTTT
TRBD2	TRBV27	TRBJ2-1	-	CASSLGMWSGRTNEQFF	TGTGCCAGCAGTTTGGGGATGTGGAGCGGGAGGACCAATGAGCAGTTCTTC
-	TRBV12-5	TRBJ1-2	few	CASVQDAGNYGYTF	TGTGCTAGTGTCCAGGACGCAGGGAACTATGGCTACACCTTC
-	TRBV5-5	TRBJ2-2	-	CASSLTGSNTGELFF	TGTGCCAGCAGCTTAACAGGTTCGAACACCGGGGAGCTGTTTTTT
-	TRBV5-1	TRBJ2-2	-	CASSGPPNTGELFF	TGCGCCAGCAGCGGTCCCCCGAACACCGGGGAGCTGTTTTTT
-	TRBV20-1	TRBJ1-1	few	CSAIPPGGGWAFF	TGCAGTGCCATTCCCCCAGGCGGCGGGTGGGCTTTCTTT
-	TRBV6-5	TRBJ1-5	-	CASTGGGLGQPQHF	TGTGCCAGCACCGGAGGGGGGCTTGGTCAGCCCCAGCATTTT
TRBD1	TRBV12-3/TRBV12-4	TRBJ2-1	-	CASSGGQGWEQFF	TGTGCCAGCAGTGGGGGACAGGGCTGGGAGCAGTTCTTC
-	TRBV2	TRBJ1-2	few	CASSETGFNYGYTF	TGTGCCAGCAGTGAAACAGGTTTTAACTATGGCTACACCTTC
-	TRBV28	TRBJ1-3	few	CASRTVRERTIYF	TGTGCCAGCAGAACCGTACGGGAGCGCACCATATATTTT
-	TRBV6-2/TRBV6-3	TRBJ2-2	few	CASSSAEEKNTGELFF	TGTGCCAGCAGTTCGGCAGAAGAGAAGAACACCGGGGAGCTGTTTTTT
TRBD1	TRBV7-8	TRBJ2-4	many	CASSASGQTNIQYF	TGTGCCAGCAGCGCGTCGGGACAGACAAACATTCAGTACTTC
-	TRBV12-3/TRBV12-4	TRBJ1-2	-	CASSVGRAANYGYTF	TGTGCCAGCAGTGTAGGTAGGGCAGCGAACTATGGCTACACCTTC
-	TRBV5-1	TRBJ2-3	-	CASSPDIQDTQYF	TGCGCCAGCAGCCCCGATATCCAAGATACGCAGTATTTT
TRBD1	TRBV10-3	TRBJ1-1	-	CAISPGTGGSEAFF	TGTGCCATCAGCCCCGGGACAGGGGGTTCCGAAGCTTTCTTT
-	TRBV30	TRBJ2-1	-	CAWSIGPYNEQFF	TGTGCCTGGAGCATCGGGCCTTACAATGAGCAGTTCTTC
-	TRBV28	TRBJ2-7	-	CASSLPQPAREQYF	TGTGCCAGCAGTCTTCCCCAACCCGCCCGCGAGCAGTACTTC
TRBD2	TRBV6-1	TRBJ2-7	many	CASSEELVAGWAYEQYF	TGTGCCAGCAGTGAAGAGCTTGTAGCGGGATGGGCCTACGAGCAGTACTTC
TRBD2	TRBV25-1	TRBJ2-3	few	CASSEIAGRSQYF	TGTGCCAGCAGTGAGATAGCCGGGAGGTCGCAGTATTTT
TRBD2	TRBV7-6	TRBJ2-7	-	CASSLGTSGLSFEQYF	TGTGCCAGCAGCTTAGGGACTAGCGGCCTAAGCTTTGAGCAGTACTTC
-	TRBV14	TRBJ2-2	-	CASSQGVTTGRWTGELFF	TGTGCCAGCAGCCAAGGAGTTACGACAGGTCGTTGGACCGGGGAGCTGTTTTTT
-	TRBV15	TRBJ1-2	-	CATSRDILYGYTF	TGTGCCACCAGCAGAGATATACTCTATGGCTACACCTTC
-	TRBV5-3	TRBJ2-3	-	CASSLQGLGTDTQYF	TGTGCCAGCAGCCTGCAGGGCCTCGGCACAGATACGCAGTATTTT
TRBD2	TRBV20-1	TRBJ2-1	few	CSARGLAASYNEQFF	TGCAGTGCTAGAGGACTAGCGGCCTCCTACAATGAGCAGTTCTTC
-	TRBV12-5	TRBJ1-1	-	CASGSTGSTEAFF	TGTGCTAGTGGTTCCACAGGGAGTACTGAAGCTTTCTTT
-	TRBV19	TRBJ1-5	-	CASSIGWGNQPQHF	TGTGCCAGTAGTATAGGTTGGGGCAATCAGCCCCAGCATTTT
-	TRBV7-8	TRBJ2-5	few	CASSQRVMETQYF	TGTGCCAGCAGCCAAAGAGTAATGGAGACCCAGTACTTC
TRBD1	TRBV6-1	TRBJ1-2	-	CASSEAGRGLGYNF	TGTGCCAGCAGTGAAGCTGGCAGGGGGCTTGGCTACAACTTC
-	TRBV12-3/TRBV12-4	TRBJ2-5	-	CASRRRGQETQYF	TGTGCCAGCAGGAGGAGGGGCCAAGAGACCCAGTACTTC
-	TRBV12-5	TRBJ2-7	-	CASGLDPRVLHF	TGTGCTAGTGGTTTGGATCCCAGGGTGTTGCACTTC
-	TRBV7-6	TRBJ2-5	-	CASSLVGLGGETQYF	TGTGCCAGCAGCTTAGTCGGGCTAGGAGGAGAGACCCAGTACTTC
-	TRBV7-9	TRBJ2-3	few	CASSLALRRQTDTQYF	TGTGCCAGCAGCTTAGCGCTAAGGAGACAAACAGATACGCAGTATTTT
TRBD1	TRBV28	TRBJ2-5	few	CASSSPETRDRGWETQYF	TGTGCCAGCAGTTCCCCCGAGACTAGGGACAGGGGATGGGAGACCCAGTACTTC
-	TRBV27	TRBJ1-1	-	CASSLIGIINTEAFF	TGTGCCAGCAGTTTAATTGGGATAATCAACACTGAAGCTTTCTTT
TRBD2	TRBV6-4	TRBJ2-3	few	CASSDSASGGTDTQYF	TGTGCCAGCAGTGACTCGGCTAGCGGGGGCACAGATACGCAGTATTTT
-	TRBV2	TRBJ1-4	-	CASSLTWVHEKLFF	TGTGCCAGCAGCCTAACATGGGTCCATGAAAAACTGTTTTTT
TRBD2	TRBV7-9	TRBJ2-3	-	CASSSRTSRNSDTQYF	TGTGCCAGCAGCTCCCGGACTAGCAGAAACTCAGATACGCAGTATTTT